A selection of T cell receptor beta chains follows, all from one sample in a study of cytomegalovirus exposure and HLA in healthy donors. Assay: immunoSEQ multiplex PCR; the TCRdb copy retains only in-frame clones and omits some. Of over 100,000 clones in the sample, about four fifths were seen once. The sequenced sample was PBMCs. The source is a man aged 30 to 39 in good health and CMV-seropositive. Both conserved end residues are part of each CDR3. The D gene is left open where the match is weak. The listing skips clone size in some rows; elsewhere it reads once, few, many or a size class.

D,length,J,V,size,CDR3,DNA
TRBD2,17,TRBJ2-6,TRBV4-2,-,CASSLGLAGAGANVLTF,TGTGCCAGCAGCCTAGGACTAGCGGGAGCTGGGGCCAACGTCCTGACTTTC
-,11,TRBJ2-3,TRBV29-1,-,CSVTSTDTQYF,TGCAGCGTGACTAGCACAGATACGCAGTATTTT
-,15,TRBJ2-5,TRBV11-2,-,CASSLGTGFVETQYF,TGTGCCAGCAGCTTAGGAACGGGTTTCGTAGAGACCCAGTACTTC
TRBD2,14,TRBJ2-1,TRBV30,-,CKVGGPGAYNEQFF,TGTAAGGTGGGAGGGCCGGGGGCCTACAATGAGCAGTTCTTC
-,13,TRBJ1-3,TRBV6-1,-,CASSQGAGNTIYF,TGTGCCAGCAGTCAAGGAGCTGGAAACACCATATATTTT
-,14,TRBJ1-1,TRBV5-1,-,CASSPLGRSTEAFF,TGCGCCAGCAGCCCCCTAGGCAGATCCACTGAAGCTTTCTTT
-,15,TRBJ1-2,TRBV6-5,-,CASSYSIGAPGGYTF,TGTGCCAGCAGTTACTCGATAGGGGCCCCGGGTGGCTACACCTTC
-,15,TRBJ2-7,TRBV6-1,-,CASSEATGIFYEQYF,TGTGCCAGCAGTGAAGCGACAGGCATATTCTACGAGCAGTACTTC
-,15,TRBJ1-1,TRBV5-5,-,CASSLVPAGNTEAFF,TGTGCCAGCAGCTTAGTCCCCGCAGGGAACACTGAAGCTTTCTTT
-,13,TRBJ1-1,TRBV30,-,CAWRLGSNTEAFF,TGTGCCTGGAGGTTAGGTAGCAACACTGAAGCTTTCTTT
TRBD2,16,TRBJ2-3,TRBV15,-,CATSRAGLAGTDTQYF,TGTGCCACCAGCAGAGCGGGACTAGCGGGCACAGATACGCAGTATTTT
TRBD1,14,TRBJ1-1,TRBV11-3,-,CASSGRAGGTEAFF,TGTGCCAGCAGCGGTAGGGCAGGGGGCACTGAAGCTTTCTTT
TRBD2,17,TRBJ2-1,TRBV4-1,few,CASSRGLAGPSYNEQFF,TGCGCCAGCAGCCGCGGACTAGCGGGCCCCTCCTACAATGAGCAGTTCTTC
-,17,TRBJ2-5,TRBV19,-,CASSKQGWVDGQETQYF,TGTGCCAGTAGTAAACAGGGTTGGGTAGATGGTCAAGAGACCCAGTACTTC
-,18,TRBJ1-3,TRBV10-3,-,CAISGRAKGELSGNTIYF,TGTGCCATCAGTGGTCGGGCCAAGGGGGAGCTCTCTGGAAACACCATATATTTT
-,13,TRBJ1-2,TRBV29-1,-,CSVGNRQNYGYTF,TGCAGCGTTGGGAACAGGCAGAACTATGGCTACACCTTC
-,15,TRBJ2-1,TRBV5-1,-,CASSLAGDGINEQFF,TGCGCCAGCAGCTTGGCGGGGGACGGGATCAATGAGCAGTTCTTC